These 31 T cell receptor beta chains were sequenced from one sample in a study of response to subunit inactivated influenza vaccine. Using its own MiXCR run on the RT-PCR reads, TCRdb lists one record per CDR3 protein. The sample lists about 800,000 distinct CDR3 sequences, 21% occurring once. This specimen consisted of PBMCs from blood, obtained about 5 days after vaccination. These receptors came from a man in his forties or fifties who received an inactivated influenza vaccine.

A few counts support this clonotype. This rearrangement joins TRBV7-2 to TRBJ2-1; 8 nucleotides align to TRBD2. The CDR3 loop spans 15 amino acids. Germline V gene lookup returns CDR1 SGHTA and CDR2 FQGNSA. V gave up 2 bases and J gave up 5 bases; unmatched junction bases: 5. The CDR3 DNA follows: TGTGCCAGCAGCTTAATAGCGGGAACGAACAATGAGCAGTTCTTC. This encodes CASSLIAGTNNEQFF.

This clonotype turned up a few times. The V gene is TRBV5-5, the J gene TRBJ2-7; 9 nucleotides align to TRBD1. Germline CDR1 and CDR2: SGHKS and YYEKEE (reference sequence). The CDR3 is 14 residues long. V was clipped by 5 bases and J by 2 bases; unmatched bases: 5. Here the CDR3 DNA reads TGTGCCAGCAGTTGGGACAGGGTAACCTACGAGCAGTACTTC. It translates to CASSWDRVTYEQYF.

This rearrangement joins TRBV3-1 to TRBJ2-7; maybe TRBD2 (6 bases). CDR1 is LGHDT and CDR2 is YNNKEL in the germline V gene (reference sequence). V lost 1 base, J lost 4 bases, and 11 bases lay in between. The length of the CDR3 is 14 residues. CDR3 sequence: CASSQVGGGYEQYF. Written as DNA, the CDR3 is TGTGCCAGCAGCCAAGTCGGGGGTGGATACGAGCAGTACTTC.

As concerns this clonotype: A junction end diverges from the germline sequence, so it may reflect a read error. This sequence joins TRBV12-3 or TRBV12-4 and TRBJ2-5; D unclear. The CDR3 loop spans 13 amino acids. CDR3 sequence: CASSFYNQETQHF. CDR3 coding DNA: TGTGCCAGCAGTTTTTACAACCAAGAGACCCAGCACTTC.

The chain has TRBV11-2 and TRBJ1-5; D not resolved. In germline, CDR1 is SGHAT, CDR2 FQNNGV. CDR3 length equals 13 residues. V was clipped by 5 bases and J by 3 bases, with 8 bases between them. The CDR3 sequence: CASSDTDNQPQHF. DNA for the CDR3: TGTGCCAGCAGCGATACGGACAATCAGCCCCAGCATTTT.

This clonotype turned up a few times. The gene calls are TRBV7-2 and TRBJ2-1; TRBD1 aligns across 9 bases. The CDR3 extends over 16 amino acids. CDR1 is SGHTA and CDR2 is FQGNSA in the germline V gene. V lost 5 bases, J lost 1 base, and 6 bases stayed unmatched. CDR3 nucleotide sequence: TGTGCCAGCAGCCCGTCGGGACAGGGATCCTACAATGAGCAGTTCTTC. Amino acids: CASSPSGQGSYNEQFF.

The CDR3 coding sequence is TGTGCCAGCAGCTGGGTGGACAGGGCTACCTACGAGCAGTACTTC. This encodes CASSWVDRATYEQYF. The J gene is TRBJ2-7, the V gene TRBV5-6; 8 bases map to TRBD1. CDR1 is SGHDT, CDR2 YYEEEE, per germline. This CDR3 region has 15 residues. V lost 3 bases, J lost 2 bases, and 7 bases stayed unmatched.

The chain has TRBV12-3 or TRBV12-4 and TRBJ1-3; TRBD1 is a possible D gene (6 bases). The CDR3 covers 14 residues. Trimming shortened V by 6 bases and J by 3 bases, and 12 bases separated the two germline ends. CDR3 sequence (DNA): TGTGCCAGCAGACTCGGGGGGCTTGGAAACACCATATATTTT. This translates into CASRLGGLGNTIYF.

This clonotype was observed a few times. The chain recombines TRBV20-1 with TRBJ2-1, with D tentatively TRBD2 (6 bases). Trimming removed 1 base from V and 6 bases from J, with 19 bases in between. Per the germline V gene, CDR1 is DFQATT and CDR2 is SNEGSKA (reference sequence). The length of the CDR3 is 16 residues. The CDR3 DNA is TGCAGTGCTAGAGGTCCGGGCCAGCGGGTATCCAATGAGCAGTTCTTC. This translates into CSARGPGQRVSNEQFF.

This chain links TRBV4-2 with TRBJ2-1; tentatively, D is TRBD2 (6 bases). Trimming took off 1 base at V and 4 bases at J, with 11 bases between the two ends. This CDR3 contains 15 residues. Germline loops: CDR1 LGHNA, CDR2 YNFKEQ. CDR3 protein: CASSQVGEVYNEQFF. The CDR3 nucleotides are TGTGCCAGCAGCCAAGTGGGGGAGGTATACAATGAGCAGTTCTTC.

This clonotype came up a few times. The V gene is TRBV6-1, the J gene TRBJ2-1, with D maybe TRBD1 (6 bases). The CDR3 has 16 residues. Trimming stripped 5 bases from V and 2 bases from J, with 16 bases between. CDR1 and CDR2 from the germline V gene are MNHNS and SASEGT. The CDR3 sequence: CASSTPPDSPYNEQFF. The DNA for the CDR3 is TGTGCCAGCAGTACCCCTCCGGACAGCCCCTACAATGAGCAGTTCTTC.

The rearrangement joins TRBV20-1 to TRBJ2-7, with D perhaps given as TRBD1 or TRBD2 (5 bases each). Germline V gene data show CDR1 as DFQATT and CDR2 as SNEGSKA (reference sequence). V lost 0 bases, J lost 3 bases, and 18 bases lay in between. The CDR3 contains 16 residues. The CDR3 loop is CSARDSRRGVLYEQYF. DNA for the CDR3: TGCAGTGCTAGAGATTCCCGCCGGGGCGTACTCTACGAGCAGTACTTC.

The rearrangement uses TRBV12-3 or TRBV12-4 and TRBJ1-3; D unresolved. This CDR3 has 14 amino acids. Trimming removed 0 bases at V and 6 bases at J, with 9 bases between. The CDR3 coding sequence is TGTGCCAGCAGTTTAGCAGGGTTAGTAAACACCATATATTTT. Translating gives CASSLAGLVNTIYF.

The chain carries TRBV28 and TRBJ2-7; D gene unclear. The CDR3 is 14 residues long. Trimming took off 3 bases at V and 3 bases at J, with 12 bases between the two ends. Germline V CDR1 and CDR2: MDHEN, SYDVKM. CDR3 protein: CASSFFGDSYEQYF. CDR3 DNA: TGTGCCAGCAGTTTTTTTGGGGATAGCTACGAGCAGTACTTC.

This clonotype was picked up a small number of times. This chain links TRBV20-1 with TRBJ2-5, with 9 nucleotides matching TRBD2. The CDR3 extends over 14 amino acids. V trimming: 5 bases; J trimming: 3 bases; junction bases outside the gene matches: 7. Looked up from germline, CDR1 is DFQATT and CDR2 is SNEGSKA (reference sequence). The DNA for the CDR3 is TGCAGTGCTGATGCGGGGGGGTTCGAAGAGACCCAGTACTTC. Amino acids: CSADAGGFEETQYF.

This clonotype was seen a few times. CDR3 region: CATFSTGAGGNTIYF. The DNA of the CDR3 is TGTGCCACCTTCAGCACCGGGGCGGGAGGAAACACCATATATTTT. The V gene is TRBV6-1, the J gene TRBJ1-3; perhaps TRBD1 as D (5 bases). This CDR3 has 15 residues. Germline lookup yields CDR1 MNHNS and CDR2 SASEGT. Trimming took off 10 bases at V and 4 bases at J, with 20 bases between the two ends.

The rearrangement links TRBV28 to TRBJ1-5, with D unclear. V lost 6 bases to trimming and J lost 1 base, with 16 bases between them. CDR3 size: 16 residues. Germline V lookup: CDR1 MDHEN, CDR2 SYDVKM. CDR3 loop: CASRRAGTGSNQPQHF. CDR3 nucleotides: TGTGCCAGCAGGAGAGCGGGTACGGGCAGCAATCAGCCCCAGCATTTT.

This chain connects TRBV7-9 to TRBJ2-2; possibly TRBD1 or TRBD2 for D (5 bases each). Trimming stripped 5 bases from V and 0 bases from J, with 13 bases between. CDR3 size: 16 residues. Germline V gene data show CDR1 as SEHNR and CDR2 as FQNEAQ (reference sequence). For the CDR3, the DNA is TGTGCCAGCAGCCTTGAGGGGTTAGCGAACACCGGGGAGCTGTTTTTT. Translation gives CASSLEGLANTGELFF.

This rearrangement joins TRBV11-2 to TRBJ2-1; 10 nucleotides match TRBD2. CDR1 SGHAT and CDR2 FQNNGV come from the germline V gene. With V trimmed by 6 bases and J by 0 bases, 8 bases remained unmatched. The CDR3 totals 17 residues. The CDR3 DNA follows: TGTGCCAGCAGAGGTCTTAGCGGGAGGAGCTCCTACAATGAGCAGTTCTTC. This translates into CASRGLSGRSSYNEQFF.

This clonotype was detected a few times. CDR3 bases: TGCAGTGCATCAGGAGCGGGAAGGTTAGGGCAGTTCTTC. Its protein is CSASGAGRLGQFF. The rearrangement links TRBV20-1 to TRBJ2-1, with 7 bases matching TRBD2. The J segment lost 12 bases and the V segment lost 6 bases, leaving 14 bases of the junction unmatched. Germline lookup yields CDR1 DFQATT and CDR2 SNEGSKA (reference sequence). This CDR3 region has 13 residues.

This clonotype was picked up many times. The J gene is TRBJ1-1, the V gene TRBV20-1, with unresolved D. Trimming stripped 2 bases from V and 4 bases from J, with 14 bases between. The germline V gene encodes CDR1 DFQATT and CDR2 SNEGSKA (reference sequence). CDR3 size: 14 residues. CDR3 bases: TGCAGTGCTAGAAACGAGTGGATCGGCACTGAAGCTTTCTTT. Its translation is CSARNEWIGTEAFF.

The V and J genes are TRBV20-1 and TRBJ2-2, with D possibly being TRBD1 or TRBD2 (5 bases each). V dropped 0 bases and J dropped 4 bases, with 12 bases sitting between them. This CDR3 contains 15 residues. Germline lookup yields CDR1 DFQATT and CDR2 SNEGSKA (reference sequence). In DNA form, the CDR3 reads TGCAGTGCTAGAGATTCTGGGACGAGCACCGGGGAGCTGTTTTTT. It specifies CSARDSGTSTGELFF.

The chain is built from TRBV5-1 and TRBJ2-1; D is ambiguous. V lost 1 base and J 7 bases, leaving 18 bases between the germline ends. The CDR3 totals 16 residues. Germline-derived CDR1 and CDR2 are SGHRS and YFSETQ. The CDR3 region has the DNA TGCGCCAGCAGCTTGTTACAGTCGGGCCCACAGAATGAGCAGTTCTTC. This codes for CASSLLQSGPQNEQFF.

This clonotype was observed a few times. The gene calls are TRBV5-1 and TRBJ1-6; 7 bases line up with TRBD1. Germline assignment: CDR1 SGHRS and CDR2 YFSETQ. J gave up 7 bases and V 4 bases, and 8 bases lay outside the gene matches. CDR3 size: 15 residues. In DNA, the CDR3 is TGCGCCAGCAGCACAGACCAGGGGGGGAATTCACCCCTCCACTTT. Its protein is CASSTDQGGNSPLHF.

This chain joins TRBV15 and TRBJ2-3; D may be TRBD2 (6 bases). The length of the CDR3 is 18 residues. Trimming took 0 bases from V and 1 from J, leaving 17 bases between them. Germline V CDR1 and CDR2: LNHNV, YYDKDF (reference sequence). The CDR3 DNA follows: TGTGCCACCAGCAGAGATAATTCTAGGCGGGGACGCACAGATACGCAGTATTTT. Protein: CATSRDNSRRGRTDTQYF. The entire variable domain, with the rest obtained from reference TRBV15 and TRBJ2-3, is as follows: DAMVIQNPRYQVTQFGKPVTLSCSQTLNHNVMYWYQQKSSQAPKLLFHYYDKDFNNEADTPDNFQSRRPNTSFCFLDIRSPGLGDTAMYLCATSRDNSRRGRTDTQYFGPGTRLTVL.

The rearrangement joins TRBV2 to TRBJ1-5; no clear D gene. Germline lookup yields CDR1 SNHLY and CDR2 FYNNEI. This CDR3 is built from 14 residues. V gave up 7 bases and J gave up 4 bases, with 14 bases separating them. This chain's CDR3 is CASTRHGENQPQHF. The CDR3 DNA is TGTGCCAGCACCCGACACGGTGAAAATCAGCCCCAGCATTTT.

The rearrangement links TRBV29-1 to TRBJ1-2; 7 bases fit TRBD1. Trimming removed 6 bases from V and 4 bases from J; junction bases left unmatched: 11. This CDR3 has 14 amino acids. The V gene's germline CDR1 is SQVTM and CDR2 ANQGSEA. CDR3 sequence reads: CSVIPGQRRYGYTF. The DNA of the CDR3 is TGCAGCGTGATTCCGGGACAGCGGCGCTATGGCTACACCTTC. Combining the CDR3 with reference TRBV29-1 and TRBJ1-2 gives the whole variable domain SAVISQKPSRDICQRGTSLTIQCQVDSQVTMMFWYRQQPGQSLTLIATANQGSEATYESGFVIDKFPISRPNLTFSTLTVSNMSPEDSSIYLCSVIPGQRRYGYTFGSGTRLTVV.

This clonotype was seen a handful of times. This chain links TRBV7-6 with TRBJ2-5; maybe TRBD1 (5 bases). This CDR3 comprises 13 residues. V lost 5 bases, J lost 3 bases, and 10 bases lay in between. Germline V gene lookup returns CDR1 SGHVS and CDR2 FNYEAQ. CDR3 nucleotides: TGTGCCAGCAGCCTACAGGCGAAAGAGACCCAGTACTTC. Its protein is CASSLQAKETQYF.

For the CDR3, the DNA is TGCAGTGCTAGTAAGGCTAACCAACGTGGGGACGAGCAGTACTTC. The encoded protein is CSASKANQRGDEQYF. The genes are TRBV20-1 and TRBJ2-7; D gene unclear. The germline V gene encodes CDR1 DFQATT and CDR2 SNEGSKA (reference sequence). Trimming took off 3 bases at V and 5 bases at J, with 20 bases between the two ends. The CDR3 loop spans 15 amino acids.

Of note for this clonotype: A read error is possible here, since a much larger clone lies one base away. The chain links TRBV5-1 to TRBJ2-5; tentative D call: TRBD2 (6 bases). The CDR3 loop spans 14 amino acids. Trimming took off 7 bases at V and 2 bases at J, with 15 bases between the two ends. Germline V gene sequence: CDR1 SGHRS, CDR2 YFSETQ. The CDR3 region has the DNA TGCGCCAGCCAAATCGGGGGACTTCAAGAGACCCAGTACTTC. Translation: CASQIGGLQETQYF.

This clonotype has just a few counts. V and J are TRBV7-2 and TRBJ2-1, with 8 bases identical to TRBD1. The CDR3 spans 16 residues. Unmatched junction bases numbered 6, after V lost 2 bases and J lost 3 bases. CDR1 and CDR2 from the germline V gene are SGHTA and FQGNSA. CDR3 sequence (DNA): TGTGCCAGCAGCTTAAATACAGGGGGAAGCTACAATGAGCAGTTCTTC. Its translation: CASSLNTGGSYNEQFF.